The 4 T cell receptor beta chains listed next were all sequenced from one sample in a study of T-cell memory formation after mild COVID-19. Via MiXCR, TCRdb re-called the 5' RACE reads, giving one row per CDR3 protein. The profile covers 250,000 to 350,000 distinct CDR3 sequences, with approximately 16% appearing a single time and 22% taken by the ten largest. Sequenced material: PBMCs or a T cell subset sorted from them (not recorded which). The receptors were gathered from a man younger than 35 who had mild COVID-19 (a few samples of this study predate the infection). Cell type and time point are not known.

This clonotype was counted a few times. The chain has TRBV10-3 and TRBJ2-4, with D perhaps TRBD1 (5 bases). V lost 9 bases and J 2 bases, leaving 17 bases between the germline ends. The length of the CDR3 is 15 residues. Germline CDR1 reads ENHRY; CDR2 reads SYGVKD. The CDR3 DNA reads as TGTGCCATAGGGGCGTATGGGGAACCCAAAAACATTCAGTACTTC. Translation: CAIGAYGEPKNIQYF.

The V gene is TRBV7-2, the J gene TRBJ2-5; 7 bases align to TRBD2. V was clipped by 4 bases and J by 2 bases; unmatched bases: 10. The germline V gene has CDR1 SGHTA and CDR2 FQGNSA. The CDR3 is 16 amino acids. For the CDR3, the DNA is TGTGCCAGCAGCTCAGCTCCGGCGGGGGTACAAGAGACCCAGTACTTC. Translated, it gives CASSSAPAGVQETQYF.

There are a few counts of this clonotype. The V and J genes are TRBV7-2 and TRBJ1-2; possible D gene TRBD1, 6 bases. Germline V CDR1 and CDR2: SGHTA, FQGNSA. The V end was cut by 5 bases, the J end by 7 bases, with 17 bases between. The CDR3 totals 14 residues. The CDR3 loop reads CASSNGQRTSGYTF. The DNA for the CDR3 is TGTGCCAGCAGCAACGGACAGCGGACTAGTGGCTACACCTTC.

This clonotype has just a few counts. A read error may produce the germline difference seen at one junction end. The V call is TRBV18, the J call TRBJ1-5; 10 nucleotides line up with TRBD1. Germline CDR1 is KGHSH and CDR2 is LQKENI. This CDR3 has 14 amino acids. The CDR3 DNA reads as TGTCCCAGCTCCGGGACAGGGGAAGGACAGCCCCAGCATTTT. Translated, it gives CPSSGTGEGQPQHF.